This TCR beta chain was sequenced during a study of healthy donors' naive CD4 and CD8 T cells. This CDR3 comprises 11 residues. CDR1 SQVTM and CDR2 ANQGSEA come from the germline V gene. V was shortened by 7 bases and J by 8 bases, with 12 bases between the two germline ends. Each TCR library used around 500 ng of total RNA and a linear amplification protocol. TCRdb used MiXCR to reprocess the reads, holding one entry per CDR3 protein. The profile shows 200,000 or so distinct CDR3 sequences, about 76% of them singletons. Sequenced sample: naive CD4+ and CD8+ T cells sorted from blood, pooled from several donors. The chain uses TRBV29-1 and TRBJ2-1; D is undetermined. This TCR was sampled from a pool of human donors in good health; the sample pools cells from several healthy donors. CDR3 sequence reads: CSAGPSDEQFF. As DNA, the CDR3 is TGCAGCGCCGGACCGTCTGATGAGCAGTTCTTC.